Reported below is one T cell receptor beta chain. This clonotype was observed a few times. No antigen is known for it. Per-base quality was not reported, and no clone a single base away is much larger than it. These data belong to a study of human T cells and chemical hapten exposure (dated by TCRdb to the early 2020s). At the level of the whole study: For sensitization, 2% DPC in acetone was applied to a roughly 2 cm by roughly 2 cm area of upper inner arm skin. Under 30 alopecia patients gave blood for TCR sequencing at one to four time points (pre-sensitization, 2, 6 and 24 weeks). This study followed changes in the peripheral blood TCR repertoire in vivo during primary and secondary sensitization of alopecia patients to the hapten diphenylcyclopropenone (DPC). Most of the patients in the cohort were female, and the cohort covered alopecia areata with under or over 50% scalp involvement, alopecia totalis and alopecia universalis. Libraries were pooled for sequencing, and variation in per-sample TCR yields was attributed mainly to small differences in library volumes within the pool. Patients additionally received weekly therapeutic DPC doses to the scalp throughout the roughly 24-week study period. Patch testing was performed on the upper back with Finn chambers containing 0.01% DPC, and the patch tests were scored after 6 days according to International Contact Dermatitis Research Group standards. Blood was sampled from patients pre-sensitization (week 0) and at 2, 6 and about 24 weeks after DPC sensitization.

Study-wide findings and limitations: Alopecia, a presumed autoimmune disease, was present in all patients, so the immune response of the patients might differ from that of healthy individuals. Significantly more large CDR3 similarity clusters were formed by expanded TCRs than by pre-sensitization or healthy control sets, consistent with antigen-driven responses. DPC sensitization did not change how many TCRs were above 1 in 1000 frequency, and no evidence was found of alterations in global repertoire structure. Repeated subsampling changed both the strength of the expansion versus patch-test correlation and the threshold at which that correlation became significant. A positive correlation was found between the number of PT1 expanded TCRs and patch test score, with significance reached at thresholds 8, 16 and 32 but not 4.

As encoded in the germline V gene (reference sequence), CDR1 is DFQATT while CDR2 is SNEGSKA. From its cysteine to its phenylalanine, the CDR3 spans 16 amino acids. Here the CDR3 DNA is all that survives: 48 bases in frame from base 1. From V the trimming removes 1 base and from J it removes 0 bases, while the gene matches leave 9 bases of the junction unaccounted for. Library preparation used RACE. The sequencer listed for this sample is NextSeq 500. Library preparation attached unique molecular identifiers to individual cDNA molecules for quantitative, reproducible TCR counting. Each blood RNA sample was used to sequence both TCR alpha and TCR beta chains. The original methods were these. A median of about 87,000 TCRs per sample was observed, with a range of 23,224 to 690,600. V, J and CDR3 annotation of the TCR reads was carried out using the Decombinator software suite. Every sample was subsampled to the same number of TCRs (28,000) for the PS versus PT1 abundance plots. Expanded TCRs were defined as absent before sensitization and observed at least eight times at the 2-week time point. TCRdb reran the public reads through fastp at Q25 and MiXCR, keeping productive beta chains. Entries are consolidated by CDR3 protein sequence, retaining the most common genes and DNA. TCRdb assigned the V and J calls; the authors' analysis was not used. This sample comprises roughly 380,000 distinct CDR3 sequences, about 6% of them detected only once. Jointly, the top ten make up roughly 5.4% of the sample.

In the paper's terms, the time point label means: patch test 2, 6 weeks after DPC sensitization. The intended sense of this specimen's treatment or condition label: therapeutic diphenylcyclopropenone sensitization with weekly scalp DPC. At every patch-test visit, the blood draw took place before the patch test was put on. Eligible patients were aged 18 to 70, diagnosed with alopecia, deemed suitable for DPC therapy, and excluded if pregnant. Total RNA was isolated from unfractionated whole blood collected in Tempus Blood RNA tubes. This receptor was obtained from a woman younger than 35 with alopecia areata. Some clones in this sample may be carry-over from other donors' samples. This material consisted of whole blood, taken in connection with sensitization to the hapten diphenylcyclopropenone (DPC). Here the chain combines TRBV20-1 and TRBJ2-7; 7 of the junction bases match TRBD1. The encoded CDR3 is CSARGEDRFNSYEQYF. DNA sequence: TGCAGTGCTAGAGGAGAGGACAGGTTCAACTCCTACGAGCAGTACTTC.